This T cell receptor beta chain was identified in a study of T cells in Graves' hyperthyroidism and ophthalmopathy. From RNA transcripts, TCR beta CDR3 regions were amplified. With the HTBI primer set, the TCR CDR3 went through a first round of RT-PCR. TCRdb fed the multiplex PCR reads into MiXCR, producing one record per CDR3 protein. Of under 300,000 distinct CDR3 sequences in the sample, about 13% were seen once. Many counts were recorded for this clonotype. The CDR3 is 14 amino acids. Trimming cost V 3 bases and J 5 bases; bases outside gene matches: 4. The germline V gene has CDR1 SQVTM and CDR2 ANQGSEA.

Sequences were obtained from blood. The genes are TRBV29-1 and TRBJ2-1; TRBD2 matches at 10 bases. The source of this sequence is a woman aged 40-49 years with Graves' hyperthyroidism. DNA for the CDR3: TGCAGCGTTGAGGGGGGACTAGCGAACAATGAGCAGTTCTTC. The encoded protein is CSVEGGLANNEQFF.